A selection of T cell receptor beta chains follows, all from one sample in a study of blood T cell repertoires in COVID-19. Here immunoSEQ multiplex PCR was the method, and the copy in TCRdb shows in-frame clones only, minus some. The table has about 110,000 clones, 88% seen once. The source material was peripheral blood. Source of these receptors: a woman aged 45-60 years with acute or convalescent COVID-19. CDR3s include the opening cysteine and the closing phenylalanine or tryptophan. The D gene is left open where the match is weak. Clone sizes are given selectively: once, few, many, or a class where the clone is expanded.

CDR3nt: TGTGCCACCAGCGGGAGTGTATTCCACGAGCAGTACTTC; CDR3aa: CATSGSVFHEQYF; j_gene: TRBJ2-7; v_gene: TRBV28; abundance: once; d_gene: TRBD2
CDR3nt: TGTGCCAGCAGTGAAGCGACGGGGTACGGAGACGAGCAGTACTTC; CDR3aa: CASSEATGYGDEQYF; j_gene: TRBJ2-7; v_gene: TRBV2; abundance: once; d_gene: .
CDR3nt: TGTGCCAGCAGCTTAGACAGCCCGCGGGGTAGCGGGAGAATCCCCTACGAGCAGTACTTC; CDR3aa: CASSLDSPRGSGRIPYEQYF; j_gene: TRBJ2-7; v_gene: TRBV11-3; abundance: .; d_gene: TRBD2
CDR3nt: TGTGCCAGCAGCCAGGGATCAGGGGCGTCGGTTCTAGGCTACACCTTC; CDR3aa: CASSQGSGASVLGYTF; j_gene: TRBJ1-2; v_gene: TRBV4-2; abundance: .; d_gene: .
CDR3nt: TGCGCCAGCAGGCCGGGACAGGCTAACTATGGCTACACCTTC; CDR3aa: CASRPGQANYGYTF; j_gene: TRBJ1-2; v_gene: TRBV5-1; abundance: .; d_gene: TRBD1
CDR3nt: TGTGCCAGCAGTCGGTTGGGACTGACCTACACCGGGGAGCTGTTTTTT; CDR3aa: CASSRLGLTYTGELFF; j_gene: TRBJ2-2; v_gene: TRBV6-2/TRBV6-3; abundance: once; d_gene: .
CDR3nt: TGTGCCAGCAGCCCCGGACTAGCGGGAGGTCGTGAGCAGTTCTTC; CDR3aa: CASSPGLAGGREQFF; j_gene: TRBJ2-1; v_gene: TRBV7-2; abundance: .; d_gene: TRBD2
CDR3nt: TGCGCCAGCAGCTTGACAGGGAATCCCTACAATGAGCAGTTCTTC; CDR3aa: CASSLTGNPYNEQFF; j_gene: TRBJ2-1; v_gene: TRBV5-1; abundance: .; d_gene: .
CDR3nt: TGTGCCAGTGGAAGGCTAGCGAAAGCGAACACCGGGGAGCTGTTTTTT; CDR3aa: CASGRLAKANTGELFF; j_gene: TRBJ2-2; v_gene: TRBV19; abundance: .; d_gene: .
CDR3nt: TGTGCCAGCATCACCCCTGGCGGTAGCAATCAGCCCCAGCATTTT; CDR3aa: CASITPGGSNQPQHF; j_gene: TRBJ1-5; v_gene: TRBV28; abundance: once; d_gene: .
CDR3nt: TGTGCCAGCAGCCCGGCCGGGATCGGCTACACCTTC; CDR3aa: CASSPAGIGYTF; j_gene: TRBJ1-2; v_gene: TRBV6-5; abundance: once; d_gene: .
CDR3nt: TGTGCCAGCTCACCACCGAAACTAGCGGGAGTCAACACCGGGGAGCTGTTTTTT; CDR3aa: CASSPPKLAGVNTGELFF; j_gene: TRBJ2-2; v_gene: TRBV18; abundance: .; d_gene: TRBD2
CDR3nt: TGTGCCAGCAGCCGACTAGCGGGAGGAGATACGCAGTATTTT; CDR3aa: CASSRLAGGDTQYF; j_gene: TRBJ2-3; v_gene: TRBV7-9; abundance: .; d_gene: TRBD2
CDR3nt: TGTGCCAGCAGCTCCGACAGGGGCACAGATACGCAGTATTTT; CDR3aa: CASSSDRGTDTQYF; j_gene: TRBJ2-3; v_gene: TRBV7-8; abundance: .; d_gene: TRBD1
CDR3nt: TGTGCCAGCTCACAGGGACAGAATAATGAAAAACTGTTTTTT; CDR3aa: CASSQGQNNEKLFF; j_gene: TRBJ1-4; v_gene: TRBV18; abundance: .; d_gene: TRBD1
CDR3nt: TGTGCCAGCAGACCCGGGAGTTTGGTGAGAGAGCAGTACTTC; CDR3aa: CASRPGSLVREQYF; j_gene: TRBJ2-7; v_gene: TRBV27; abundance: .; d_gene: .
CDR3nt: TGCAGCGTCCTTGCGGGTCAAGTAGCTGGAAACACCATATATTTT; CDR3aa: CSVLAGQVAGNTIYF; j_gene: TRBJ1-3; v_gene: TRBV29-1; abundance: .; d_gene: .
CDR3nt: TGTGCCAGCAGTTACTCGAGGGATCACCCTGGGCAGTTCTTC; CDR3aa: CASSYSRDHPGQFF; j_gene: TRBJ2-1; v_gene: TRBV6-5; abundance: .; d_gene: .
CDR3nt: TGTGCCAGCAGCTCGGCAGCGCTTATGAACACTGAAGCTTTCTTT; CDR3aa: CASSSAALMNTEAFF; j_gene: TRBJ1-1; v_gene: TRBV2; abundance: .; d_gene: .
CDR3nt: TGTGCCAGTAGTCCGGGACACAGCTCCTACGAGCAGTACTTC; CDR3aa: CASSPGHSSYEQYF; j_gene: TRBJ2-7; v_gene: TRBV19; abundance: .; d_gene: .
CDR3nt: TGTGCCAGTAGTAATCCCCCACAGGGGCGACGGAATGAGCAGTTCTTC; CDR3aa: CASSNPPQGRRNEQFF; j_gene: TRBJ2-1; v_gene: TRBV19; abundance: .; d_gene: TRBD1
CDR3nt: TGTGCCAGCAGCCCCGGACAGGAGAAAGGAAACACCATATATTTT; CDR3aa: CASSPGQEKGNTIYF; j_gene: TRBJ1-3; v_gene: TRBV6-6; abundance: .; d_gene: TRBD1
CDR3nt: TGTGCCAGCAGCTCTGGACAGGGGCTCCTTCAGCCCCAGCATTTT; CDR3aa: CASSSGQGLLQPQHF; j_gene: TRBJ1-5; v_gene: TRBV7-9; abundance: .; d_gene: TRBD1
CDR3nt: TGTGCCAGCAGTTTAACCGGACTAGCGGGAGAGTATACGCAGTATTTT; CDR3aa: CASSLTGLAGEYTQYF; j_gene: TRBJ2-3; v_gene: TRBV28; abundance: .; d_gene: TRBD2
CDR3nt: TGTGCCAGCAGTGTGCACAGGGTTTTGAGTAATGAGCAGTTCTTC; CDR3aa: CASSVHRVLSNEQFF; j_gene: TRBJ2-1; v_gene: TRBV2; abundance: .; d_gene: .
CDR3nt: TGTGCCAGCAGCTTGGCTGGGGCTCGGACTCAGCCCCAGCATTTT; CDR3aa: CASSLAGARTQPQHF; j_gene: TRBJ1-5; v_gene: TRBV5-8; abundance: .; d_gene: .
CDR3nt: TGCGCCAGCAGTGAGTTGGACAGGGTTGAGACCCAGTACTTC; CDR3aa: CASSELDRVETQYF; j_gene: TRBJ2-5; v_gene: TRBV10-2; abundance: .; d_gene: TRBD1
CDR3nt: TGTGCCACCAGTGTCTATACTCCGACGGGGAATGAGCAGTTCTTC; CDR3aa: CATSVYTPTGNEQFF; j_gene: TRBJ2-1; v_gene: TRBV24-1; abundance: .; d_gene: .
CDR3nt: TGTGCCAGCAGCCTAAGATCAGTGGGAGGCTATGGCTACACCTTC; CDR3aa: CASSLRSVGGYGYTF; j_gene: TRBJ1-2; v_gene: TRBV3-1/TRBV3-2; abundance: .; d_gene: .
CDR3nt: TGTGCCAGCAGCCCAGACGGGACTCTACACGAGCAGTACTTC; CDR3aa: CASSPDGTLHEQYF; j_gene: TRBJ2-7; v_gene: TRBV11-2; abundance: .; d_gene: .
CDR3nt: TGTGCCAGCAGTGATGCAGGAGGGCCATCCCGGAACATTCAGTACTTC; CDR3aa: CASSDAGGPSRNIQYF; j_gene: TRBJ2-4; v_gene: TRBV28; abundance: once; d_gene: .
CDR3nt: TGTGCCACCAGTCCGGTAGACAGCCAGCTCTACAATGAGCAGTTCTTC; CDR3aa: CATSPVDSQLYNEQFF; j_gene: TRBJ2-1; v_gene: TRBV24-1; abundance: .; d_gene: .
CDR3nt: TGCGCCAGCAGCCCCCGGGAGTCGGCGAACACCGGGGAGCTGTTTTTT; CDR3aa: CASSPRESANTGELFF; j_gene: TRBJ2-2; v_gene: TRBV5-1; abundance: .; d_gene: .
CDR3nt: TGTGCCAGCAGCTTGGGGGGGGCGGCCTACGAGCAGTACTTC; CDR3aa: CASSLGGAAYEQYF; j_gene: TRBJ2-7; v_gene: TRBV7-6; abundance: .; d_gene: .
CDR3nt: TGTGCCAGCAGCCAAGAAGGTCCGGGACAGGGGCATCCCCTCCACTTT; CDR3aa: CASSQEGPGQGHPLHF; j_gene: TRBJ1-6; v_gene: TRBV4-2; abundance: .; d_gene: TRBD1
CDR3nt: TGCGCCAGCAGCCAAGATGAACGGACTAATGAGCAGTTCTTC; CDR3aa: CASSQDERTNEQFF; j_gene: TRBJ2-1; v_gene: TRBV4-1; abundance: .; d_gene: .
CDR3nt: TGTGCCAGCAGCTTTAATAGGGGGCAAGGAAACACCATATATTTT; CDR3aa: CASSFNRGQGNTIYF; j_gene: TRBJ1-3; v_gene: TRBV7-9; abundance: .; d_gene: TRBD1
CDR3nt: TGTGCCAGCAGCTTAGCGCGGGGACAGTATGGCTACACCTTC; CDR3aa: CASSLARGQYGYTF; j_gene: TRBJ1-2; v_gene: TRBV7-2; abundance: few; d_gene: TRBD1
CDR3nt: TGTGCCAGCAGTACCCCCGGGGGGTACACTGAAGCTTTCTTT; CDR3aa: CASSTPGGYTEAFF; j_gene: TRBJ1-1; v_gene: TRBV28; abundance: .; d_gene: .
CDR3nt: TGTGCCAGCAGCCCCGTATTCGGACAGACTAACTACGAGCAGTACTTC; CDR3aa: CASSPVFGQTNYEQYF; j_gene: TRBJ2-7; v_gene: TRBV3-1/TRBV3-2; abundance: .; d_gene: .
CDR3nt: TGTGCCAGCAGCTCGATGGGGCAGGTCCAAGAGACCCAGTACTTC; CDR3aa: CASSSMGQVQETQYF; j_gene: TRBJ2-5; v_gene: TRBV7-9; abundance: .; d_gene: .
CDR3nt: TGTGCCAGCAGCCTCTCCACCGGAGGGGTTCTTTACGAGCAGTACTTC; CDR3aa: CASSLSTGGVLYEQYF; j_gene: TRBJ2-7; v_gene: TRBV7-9; abundance: .; d_gene: .
CDR3nt: TGTGCCACCAGTCAGACAGGAAAATTCTACGAGCAGTACTTC; CDR3aa: CATSQTGKFYEQYF; j_gene: TRBJ2-7; v_gene: TRBV24-1; abundance: .; d_gene: .
CDR3nt: TGTGCCAGCAGTTTAGCCCCGGCAGGGGGAGATGAAAAACTGTTTTTT; CDR3aa: CASSLAPAGGDEKLFF; j_gene: TRBJ1-4; v_gene: TRBV27; abundance: .; d_gene: TRBD1
CDR3nt: TGTGCCAGTACCCCTGGGGGCAGGCTAAGGACTGAAGCTTTCTTT; CDR3aa: CASTPGGRLRTEAFF; j_gene: TRBJ1-1; v_gene: TRBV19; abundance: .; d_gene: .